The present TCR beta chain was sequenced within a study of Ad26.COV2.S vaccination and SARS-CoV-2 variants. Study context: Ad26.COV2.S was injected intramuscularly once or twice, 56 days apart.

The treatment here: some 20 received Ad26.COV2.S at low or high dose, single or two shots; roughly five received placebo; per-sample allocation not given. It was on day 63 after the first vaccine or placebo injection that samples were taken. This clone was observed a handful of times. What it recognizes is unknown. V was pared by 2 bases and J by 5 bases, with 18 bases between. Germline V gene data show CDR1 as SGHNT and CDR2 as YYREEE (reference sequence). This CDR3 comprises 16 residues. This table comes from immunoSEQ multiplex PCR, and its TCRdb copy is limited to in-frame clones, with some not included. Counted here are 350,000 to 500,000 clones, roughly 88% occurring once; the ten biggest clones make up 3.6%. Study conclusions and caveats: Reported findings describe substantial breadth in spike-specific CD8+ and CD4+ T cell responses following vaccination.

The sequence came from a person between 18 and 65 years old who received the Ad26.COV2.S COVID-19 vaccine or a placebo. This rearrangement joins TRBV5-4 to TRBJ2-3; D may be TRBD1 (7 bases). The specimen comprised peripheral blood, sampled in a trial of Ad26.COV2.S vaccine versus placebo. The CDR3 region has the DNA TGTGCCAGCAGCTTACGCGCCAGGGGGGCGATAGATACGCAGTATTTT. Protein product: CASSLRARGAIDTQYF.